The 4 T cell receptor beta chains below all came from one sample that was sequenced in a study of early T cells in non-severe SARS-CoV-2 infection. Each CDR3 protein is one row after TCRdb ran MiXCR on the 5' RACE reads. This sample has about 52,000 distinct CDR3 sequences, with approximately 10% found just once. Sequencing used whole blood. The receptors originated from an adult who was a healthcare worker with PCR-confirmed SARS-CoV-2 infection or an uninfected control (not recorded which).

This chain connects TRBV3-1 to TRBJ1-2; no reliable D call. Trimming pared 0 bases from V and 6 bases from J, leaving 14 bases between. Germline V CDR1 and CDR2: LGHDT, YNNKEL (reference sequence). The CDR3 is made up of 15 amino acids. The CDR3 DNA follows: TGTGCCAGCAGCCAAGATTTTCGGACCTTGAATGGCTACACCTTC. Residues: CASSQDFRTLNGYTF. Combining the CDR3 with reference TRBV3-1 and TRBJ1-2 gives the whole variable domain DTAVSQTPKYLVTQMGNDKSIKCEQNLGHDTMYWYKQDSKKFLKIMFSYNNKELIINETVPNRFSPKSPDKAHLNLHINSLELGDSAVYFCASSQDFRTLNGYTFGSGTRLTVV.

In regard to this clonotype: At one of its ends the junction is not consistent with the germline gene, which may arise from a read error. CDR3 in amino acids: CSAPPAGTSGMLF. In DNA, the CDR3 is TGCAGTGCCCCACCCGCTGGGACTAGCGGGATGCTCTTC. The rearrangement links TRBV20-1 to TRBJ2-1, with 13 bases lining up with TRBD2. The CDR3 consists of 13 residues. CDR1 DFQATT and CDR2 SNEGSKA come from the germline V gene (reference sequence).

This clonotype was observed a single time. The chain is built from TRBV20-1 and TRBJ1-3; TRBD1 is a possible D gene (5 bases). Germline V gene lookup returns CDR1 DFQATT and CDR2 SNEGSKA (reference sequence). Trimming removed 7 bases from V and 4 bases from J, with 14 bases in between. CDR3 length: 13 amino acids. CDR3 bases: TGCAGTGGCAGCGGGGGTAGGGGAAACACCATATATTTT. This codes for CSGSGGRGNTIYF.

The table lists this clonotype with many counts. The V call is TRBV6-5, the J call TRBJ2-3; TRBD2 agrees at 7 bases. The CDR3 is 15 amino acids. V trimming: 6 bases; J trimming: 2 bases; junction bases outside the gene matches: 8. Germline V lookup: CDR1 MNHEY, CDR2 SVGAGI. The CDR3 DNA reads TGTGCCAGCAGCCCACTAGCGCGAAACACAGATACGCAGTATTTT. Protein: CASSPLARNTDTQYF.